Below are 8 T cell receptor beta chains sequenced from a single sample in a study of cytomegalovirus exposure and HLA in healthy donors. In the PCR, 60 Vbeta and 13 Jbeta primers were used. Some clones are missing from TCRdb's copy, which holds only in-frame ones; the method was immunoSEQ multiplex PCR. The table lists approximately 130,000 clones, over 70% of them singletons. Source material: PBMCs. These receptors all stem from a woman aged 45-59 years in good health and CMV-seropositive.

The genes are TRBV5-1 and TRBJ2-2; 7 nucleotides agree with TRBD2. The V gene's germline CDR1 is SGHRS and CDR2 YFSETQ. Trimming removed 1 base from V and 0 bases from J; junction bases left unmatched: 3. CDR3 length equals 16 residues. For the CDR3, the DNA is TGCGCCAGCAGCTTGTACGGGAGGACGAACACCGGGGAGCTGTTTTTT. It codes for CASSLYGRTNTGELFF.

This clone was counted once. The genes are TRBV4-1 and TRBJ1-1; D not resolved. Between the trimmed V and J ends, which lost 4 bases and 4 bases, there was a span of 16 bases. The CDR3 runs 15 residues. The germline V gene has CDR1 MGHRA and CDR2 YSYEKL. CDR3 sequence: CASSRINIVGTEAFF. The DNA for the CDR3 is TGCGCCAGCAGCCGAATTAATATAGTCGGCACTGAAGCTTTCTTT.

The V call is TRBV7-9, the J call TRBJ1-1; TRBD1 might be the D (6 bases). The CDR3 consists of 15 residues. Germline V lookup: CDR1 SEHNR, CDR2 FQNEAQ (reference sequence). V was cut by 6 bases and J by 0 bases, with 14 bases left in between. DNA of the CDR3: TGTGCCAGCAGTTTACAGGGAGGACTGAACACTGAAGCTTTCTTT. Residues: CASSLQGGLNTEAFF.

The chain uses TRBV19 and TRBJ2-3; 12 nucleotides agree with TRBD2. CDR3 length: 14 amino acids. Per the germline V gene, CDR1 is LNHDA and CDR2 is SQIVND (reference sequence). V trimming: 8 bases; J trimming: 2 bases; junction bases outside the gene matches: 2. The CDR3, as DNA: TGTGCCAGTTCTAGCGGGGGGGCCACAGATACGCAGTATTTT. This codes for CASSSGGATDTQYF.

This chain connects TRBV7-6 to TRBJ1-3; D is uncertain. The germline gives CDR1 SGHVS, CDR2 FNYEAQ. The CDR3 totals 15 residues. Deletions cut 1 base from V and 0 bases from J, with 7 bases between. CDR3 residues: CASSLEAGSGNTIYF. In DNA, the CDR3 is TGTGCCAGCAGCTTAGAGGCAGGCTCTGGAAACACCATATATTTT.

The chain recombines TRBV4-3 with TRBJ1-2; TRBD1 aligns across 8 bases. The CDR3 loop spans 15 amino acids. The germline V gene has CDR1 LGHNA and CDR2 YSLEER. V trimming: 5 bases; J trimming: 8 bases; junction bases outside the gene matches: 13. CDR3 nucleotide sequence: TGCGCCAGCAGCTCCGGGACAGGCGTTTTCGACGGCTACACCTTC. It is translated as CASSSGTGVFDGYTF.

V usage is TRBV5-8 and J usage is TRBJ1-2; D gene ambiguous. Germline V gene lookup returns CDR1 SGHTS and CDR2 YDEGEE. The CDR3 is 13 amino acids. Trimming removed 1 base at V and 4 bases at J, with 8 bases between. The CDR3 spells CASSLTALYGYTF. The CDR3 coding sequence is TGTGCCAGCAGCTTGACAGCCCTCTATGGCTACACCTTC. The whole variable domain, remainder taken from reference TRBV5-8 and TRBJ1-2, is EAGVTQSPTHLIKTRGQQATLRCSPISGHTSVYWYQQALGLGLQFLLWYDEGEERNRGNFPPRFSGRQFPNYSSELNVNALELEDSALYLCASSLTALYGYTFGSGTRLTVV.

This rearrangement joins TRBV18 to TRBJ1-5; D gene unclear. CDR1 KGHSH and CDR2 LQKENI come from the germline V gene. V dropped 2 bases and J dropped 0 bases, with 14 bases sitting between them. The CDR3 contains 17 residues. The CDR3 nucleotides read TGTGCCAGCTCACCAAGGTACAGCCCTAATAGCAATCAGCCCCAGCATTTT. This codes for CASSPRYSPNSNQPQHF.